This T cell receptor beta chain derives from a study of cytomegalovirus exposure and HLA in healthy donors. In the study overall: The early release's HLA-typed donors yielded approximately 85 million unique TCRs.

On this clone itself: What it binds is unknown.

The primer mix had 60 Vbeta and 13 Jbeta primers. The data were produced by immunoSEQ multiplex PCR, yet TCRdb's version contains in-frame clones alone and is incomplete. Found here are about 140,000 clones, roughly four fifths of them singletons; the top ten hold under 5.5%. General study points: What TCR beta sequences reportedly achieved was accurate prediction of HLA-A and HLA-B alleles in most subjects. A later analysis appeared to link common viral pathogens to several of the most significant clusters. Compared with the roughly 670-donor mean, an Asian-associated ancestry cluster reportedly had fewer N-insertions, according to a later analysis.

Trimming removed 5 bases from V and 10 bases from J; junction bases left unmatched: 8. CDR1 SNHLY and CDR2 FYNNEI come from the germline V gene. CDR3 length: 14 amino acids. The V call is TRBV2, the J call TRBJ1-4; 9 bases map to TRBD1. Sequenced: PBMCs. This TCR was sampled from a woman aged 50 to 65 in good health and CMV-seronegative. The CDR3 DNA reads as TGTGCCAGCAGTCCCGGGACAGGGAGAGGAAAACTGTTTTTT. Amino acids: CASSPGTGRGKLFF. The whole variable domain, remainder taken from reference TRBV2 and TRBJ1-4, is EPEVTQTPSHQVTQMGQEVILRCVPISNHLYFYWYRQILGQKVEFLVSFYNNEISEKSEIFDDQFSVERPDGSNFTLKIRSTKLEDSAMYFCASSPGTGRGKLFFGSGTQLSVL.